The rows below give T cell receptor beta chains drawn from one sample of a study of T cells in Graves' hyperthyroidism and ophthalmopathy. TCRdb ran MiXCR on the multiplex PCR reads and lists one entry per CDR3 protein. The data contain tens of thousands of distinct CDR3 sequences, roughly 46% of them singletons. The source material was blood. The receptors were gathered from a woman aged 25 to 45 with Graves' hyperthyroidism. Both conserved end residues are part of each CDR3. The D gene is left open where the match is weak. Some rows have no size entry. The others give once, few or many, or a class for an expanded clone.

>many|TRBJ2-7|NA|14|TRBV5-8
TGTGCCAGCAACGTCTGGGCGGGCTCCTACGAGCAGTACTTC
CASNVWAGSYEQYF
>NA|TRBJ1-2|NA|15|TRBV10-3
TGTGCCAGCAGTGAGGGCGGCAGGGGATCATATGGCTACACCTTC
CASSEGGRGSYGYTF
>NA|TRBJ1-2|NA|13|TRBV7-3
TGTGCCAGCAGCCAGCAGCCCAACTATGGCTACACCTTC
CASSQQPNYGYTF
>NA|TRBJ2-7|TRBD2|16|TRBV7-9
TGTGCCAGCAGCTTCTCGACTAGCGGGAGCTCCTACGAGCAGTACTTC
CASSFSTSGSSYEQYF
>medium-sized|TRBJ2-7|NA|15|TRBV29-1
TGCAGCGTTGTGAAGTTCGGGACGGGGCACTACGAGCAGTACTTC
CSVVKFGTGHYEQYF
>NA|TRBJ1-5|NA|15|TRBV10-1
TGCGCCAGCAGTGAGTCAAACGGGGGAGGACAGCCCCAGCATTTT
CASSESNGGGQPQHF
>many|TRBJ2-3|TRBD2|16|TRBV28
TGTGCCAGCAGTCGCCCTGAGGCGGGAGGTAGTGATACGCAGTATTTT
CASSRPEAGGSDTQYF
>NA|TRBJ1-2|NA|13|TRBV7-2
TGTGCCAGCAGCTCCCGGGGGGAGGATGGCTACACCTTC
CASSSRGEDGYTF
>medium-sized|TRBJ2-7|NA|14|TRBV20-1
TGCAGTGCTAGGGGGACGGAGAGCTCCTACGAGCAGTACTTC
CSARGTESSYEQYF
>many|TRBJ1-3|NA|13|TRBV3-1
TGTGCCAGCAGCCCCCGTTCTGGAAACACCATATATTTT
CASSPRSGNTIYF
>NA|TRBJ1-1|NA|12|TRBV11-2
TGTGCCAGCAGCTTTCATCGGGAAGCGGCTTTCTTT
CASSFHREAAFF
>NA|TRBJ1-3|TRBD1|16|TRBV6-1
TGTGCCAGCAGCGAGACAGGGGGCGCGAAGGGCTACACCATATATTTT
CASSETGGAKGYTIYF
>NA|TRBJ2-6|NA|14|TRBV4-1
TGTGCCAGCGGTAAGATCTCTGGGGCCAACGTCCTGACTTTC
CASGKISGANVLTF
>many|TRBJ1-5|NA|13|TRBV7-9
TGTGCCAGCAGCCAGGATAGCAATCAGCCCCAGCATTTT
CASSQDSNQPQHF
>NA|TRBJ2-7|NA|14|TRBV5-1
TGCGCCAGCAGCTCTCCGGGGGGCGTGTACGAGCAGTACTTT
CASSSPGGVYEQYF
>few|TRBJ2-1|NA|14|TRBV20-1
TGCAGTGCTAGAGGTTGGCGGGACCTCAATGAGCAGTTCTTC
CSARGWRDLNEQFF
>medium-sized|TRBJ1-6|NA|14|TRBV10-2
TGCGCCAGCAGTCCCTACGGGGATAATTCACCCCTCCACTTT
CASSPYGDNSPLHF
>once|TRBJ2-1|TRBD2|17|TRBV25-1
TGTGCCAGCAGTGAATATTGGCCTAGCGGTAACTACAATGAGCAGTTCTTC
CASSEYWPSGNYNEQFF
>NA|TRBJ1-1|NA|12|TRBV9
TGTGCCAGCGCACGGGACACCACTGAAGCTTTCTTT
CASARDTTEAFF
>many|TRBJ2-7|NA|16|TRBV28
TGTGCCAGCAGTGGATTTGGGGGGCATTTTAACTACGAGCAGTACTTC
CASSGFGGHFNYEQYF
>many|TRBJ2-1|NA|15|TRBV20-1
TGCAGTGCTAGGGGGCTAACCAGCTCCTACAATGAGCAGTTCTTC
CSARGLTSSYNEQFF
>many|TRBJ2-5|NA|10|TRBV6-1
TGTGCCAGCGGGGAAGAGACCCAGTACTTC
CASGEETQYF
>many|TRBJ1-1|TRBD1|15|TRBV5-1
TGCGCCAGCAGCAAAGGACAGGGTGGTCTCACTGAAGCTTTCTTT
CASSKGQGGLTEAFF
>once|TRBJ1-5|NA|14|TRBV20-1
TGCAGTGCTAGTGAGGGGAGGAGGGATCAGCCCCAGCATTTT
CSASEGRRDQPQHF
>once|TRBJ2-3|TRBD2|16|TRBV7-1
TGTGCCAGCAGCCGGTACCTAGCGGGGGACACAGATACGCAGTATTTT
CASSRYLAGDTDTQYF
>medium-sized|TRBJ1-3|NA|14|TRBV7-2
TGTGCCAGCAGCCTGACGTACTCTGGAAACACCATATATTTT
CASSLTYSGNTIYF
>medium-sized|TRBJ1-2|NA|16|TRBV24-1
TGTGCCACCAGTCCTTCTCCCGGGACACCTAACTATGGCTACACCTTC
CATSPSPGTPNYGYTF
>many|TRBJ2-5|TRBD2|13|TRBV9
TGTGCCAGCAGCCCGGGACTAGGGGAGACCCAGTACTTC
CASSPGLGETQYF
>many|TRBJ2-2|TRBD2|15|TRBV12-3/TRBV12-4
TGTGCCAGCAGTTCCCTAGCGGGGAACACCGGGGAGCTGTTTTTT
CASSSLAGNTGELFF
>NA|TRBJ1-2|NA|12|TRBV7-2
TGTGCCAGCAGCTTAGGGTTTTATGGCTACACCTTC
CASSLGFYGYTF
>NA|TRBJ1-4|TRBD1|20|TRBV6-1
TGTGCCAGCAGACTAAAGACCGGGACAGTGAATCCTTTTGCTAATGAAAAACTGTTTTTT
CASRLKTGTVNPFANEKLFF
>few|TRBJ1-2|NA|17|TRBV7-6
TGTGCCAGCAGCTTTGACAGGAGAATCGGGGATAACTATGGCTACACCTTC
CASSFDRRIGDNYGYTF
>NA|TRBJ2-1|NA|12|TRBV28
TGTGCCAGCGGGGTAAGCACAGATACGCAGTTCTTC
CASGVSTDTQFF
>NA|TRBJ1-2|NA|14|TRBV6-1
TGTGCCAGCAGTGGAGCTAGGGGCTCGTGTGGCTACACCTTC
CASSGARGSCGYTF
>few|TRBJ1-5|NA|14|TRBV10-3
TGTGCCATCAGTGACCGACTAGACAATCAGCCCCAGCATTTT
CAISDRLDNQPQHF
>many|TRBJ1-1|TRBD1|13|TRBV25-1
TGTGCCAGCAGTTCGACAGGGGACGCTGAAGCTTTCTTT
CASSSTGDAEAFF
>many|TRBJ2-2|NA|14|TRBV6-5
TGTGCCAGCACCGACAGGACGGACACCGGGGAGCTGTTTTTT
CASTDRTDTGELFF
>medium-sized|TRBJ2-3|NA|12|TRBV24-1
TGTGCCACCGCCACTAGCACAGATACGCAGTATTTT
CATATSTDTQYF
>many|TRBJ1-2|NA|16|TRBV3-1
TGTGCCAGCAGCCAAGGCCGGGACACGTATAACTATGGCTACACCTTC
CASSQGRDTYNYGYTF
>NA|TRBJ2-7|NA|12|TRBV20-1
TGCAGTGCTAGCCTCACACAGGACGAGCAGTACTTC
CSASLTQDEQYF
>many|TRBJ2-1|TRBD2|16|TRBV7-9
TGTGCCAGCAGCTTACGCAGGGAGGGCCGCTACAATGAGCAGTTCTTC
CASSLRREGRYNEQFF